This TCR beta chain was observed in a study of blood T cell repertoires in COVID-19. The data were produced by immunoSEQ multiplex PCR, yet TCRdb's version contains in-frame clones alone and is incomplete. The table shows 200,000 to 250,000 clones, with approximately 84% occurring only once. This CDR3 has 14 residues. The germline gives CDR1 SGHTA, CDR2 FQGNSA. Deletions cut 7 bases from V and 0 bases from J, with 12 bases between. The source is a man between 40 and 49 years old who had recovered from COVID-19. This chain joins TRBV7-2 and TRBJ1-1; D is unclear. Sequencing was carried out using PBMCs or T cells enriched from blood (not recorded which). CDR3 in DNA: TGTGCCAGCAAAACGCAGTCCTTGAACACTGAAGCTTTCTTT. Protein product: CASKTQSLNTEAFF.